This T cell receptor (beta chain) was retrieved from a study of OX40 agonist ivuxolimab in advanced cancers. Profiling relied on immunoSEQ multiplex PCR, and the TCRdb table lists in-frame clones only, not all of them. The sample has tens of thousands of clones; 84% are singletons. The sequence came from an adult with an advanced solid tumor such as melanoma, head and neck, liver or kidney cancer. The material sequenced was CD4+ or CD8+ T cells sorted from blood, taken in a trial of the OX40 agonist ivuxolimab.

The chain's CDR3 is CASSFSSGRAYNEQFF. CDR3 coding DNA: TGCGCCAGCAGCTTTTCTAGCGGAAGGGCCTACAATGAGCAGTTCTTC. The chain uses TRBV5-1 and TRBJ2-1, with 7 nucleotides matching TRBD2. This CDR3 region has 16 residues. Per the germline V gene, CDR1 is SGHRS and CDR2 is YFSETQ. With V trimmed by 2 bases and J by 2 bases, 7 bases remained unmatched.